This T cell receptor (beta chain) appears in the sequencing data of a study of blood T cell repertoires in COVID-19. Study-level background: The origin of the acute and convalescent COVID-19 samples was the United States, Italy and Spain.

Authors' processing steps: It was from reference gene primer amplification that nucleated cell counts were estimated. Libraries were prepared by immunoSEQ multiplex PCR; TCRdb keeps only in-frame clonotypes and omits some of them. The D gene and trimming were derived from the DNA, and the V and J assignments and clone size from that table. The sample carries about 150,000 clones, approximately 84% recorded once. Sequences were obtained from peripheral blood. The TCR originated in a man aged 65-85 years with acute or convalescent COVID-19.

The CDR3 sequence is CASSMYSGRNEQFF. The DNA of the CDR3 is TGTGCCAGTAGTATGTATAGCGGGAGGAATGAGCAGTTCTTC. This chain connects TRBV19 to TRBJ2-1; TRBD2 matches at 10 bases. From germline, CDR1 is LNHDA and CDR2 SQIVND (reference sequence). The CDR3 loop spans 14 amino acids. V lost 3 bases to trimming and J lost 7 bases; unmatched junction nucleotides: 3.